Following are 26 T cell receptor beta chains from one sample sequenced in a study of blood T cell repertoires in COVID-19. Produced via immunoSEQ multiplex PCR; TCRdb's table is partial and in-frame only. The sample has approximately 160,000 clones, around 81% seen once. Sequencing used peripheral blood. These receptors were taken from a man in his 60s with active or convalescent COVID-19.

CDR3 loop: CASRRETQYF. DNA of the CDR3: TGTGCCAGCAGGAGGGAGACCCAGTACTTC. The rearrangement links TRBV27 to TRBJ2-5; the D is unclear. Trimming left V 6 bases short and J 5 bases short, with 4 bases between. Germline V gene sequence: CDR1 MNHEY, CDR2 SMNVEV (reference sequence). The CDR3 sequence is 10 residues long.

The CDR3 protein is CASSPHNSPLHF. The CDR3 DNA is TGTGCCAGTAGTCCTCATAATTCACCCCTCCACTTT. The chain joins TRBV19 to TRBJ1-6; no definite D call. Germline-derived CDR1 and CDR2 are LNHDA and SQIVND (reference sequence). The V end was cut by 5 bases, the J end by 5 bases, with 4 bases between. This CDR3 is 12 amino acids long.

V usage is TRBV18 and J usage is TRBJ2-5, with 13 bases aligning to TRBD2. Germline CDR1 reads KGHSH; CDR2 reads LQKENI. This CDR3 is 16 amino acids long. Trimming took 3 bases from V and 4 from J; bases not matched to a gene: 5. The chain's CDR3 is CASSPRLAGGRETQYF. The DNA of the CDR3 is TGTGCCAGCTCACCCCGACTAGCGGGAGGTCGAGAGACCCAGTACTTC.

The chain combines TRBV29-1 with TRBJ2-1; 8 bases are a match to TRBD1. Germline V lookup: CDR1 SQVTM, CDR2 ANQGSEA. CDR3 length equals 15 residues. Trimming at V came to 4 bases and at J to 8 bases, leaving 13 bases not matched to a gene. The CDR3 reads CSVAFRAGGGDEQFF. The CDR3 DNA sequence: TGCAGCGTTGCATTTAGGGCAGGGGGCGGGGATGAGCAGTTCTTC.

The CDR3, as DNA: TGTGCCAGCAGTCAGACTAGCGGGCTCTCCTACGAGCAGTACTTC. Protein: CASSQTSGLSYEQYF. The genes are TRBV28 and TRBJ2-7; 10 bases match TRBD2. The germline gives CDR1 MDHEN, CDR2 SYDVKM. The CDR3 has 15 amino acids. Trimming cost V 5 bases and J 0 bases; bases outside gene matches: 4. The complete variable domain, with remaining parts taken from reference TRBV28 and TRBJ2-7, reads DVKVTQSSRYLVKRTGEKVFLECVQDMDHENMFWYRQDPGLGLRLIYFSYDVKMKEKGDIPEGYSVSREKKERFSLILESASTNQTSMYLCASSQTSGLSYEQYFGPGTRLTVT.

The gene calls are TRBV19 and TRBJ2-1; TRBD1 aligns across 9 bases. J lost 0 bases, V lost 9 bases, and 6 bases had no gene match. The CDR3 contains 15 residues. CDR1 and CDR2 (germline): LNHDA, SQIVND (reference sequence). DNA of the CDR3: TGTGCCAGCAGGGCGGGACAGGGCTCCTACAATGAGCAGTTCTTC. It is translated as CASRAGQGSYNEQFF.

This chain links TRBV6-6 with TRBJ1-2; possibly TRBD1 for D (6 bases). The germline gives CDR1 MNHNY, CDR2 SVGAGI (reference sequence). The length of the CDR3 is 13 residues. Trimming removed 0 bases from V and 8 bases from J, with 10 bases in between. This CDR3 reads CASSYSGGGGYTF. CDR3 sequence (DNA): TGTGCCAGCAGTTACTCAGGGGGTGGAGGCTACACCTTC.

The rearrangement links TRBV3-1 (or the pseudogene TRBV3-2) to TRBJ2-5, with unresolved D. This CDR3 has 13 residues. V was trimmed by 4 bases and J by 1 base, leaving 7 bases between them. Germline assignment: CDR1 LGHDT and CDR2 YNNKEL (reference sequence). Written as DNA, the CDR3 is TGTGCCAGCAGCCGGCGGCTCCAAGAGACCCAGTACTTC. This codes for CASSRRLQETQYF.

This clone was counted only a few times. This rearrangement joins TRBV6-5 to TRBJ1-3; 7 positions agree with TRBD1. The CDR3 contains 16 residues. The ends lost 4 bases at V and 2 bases at J; junction bases unmatched: 8. The germline V gene encodes CDR1 MNHEY and CDR2 SVGAGI. For the CDR3, the DNA is TGTGCCAGCAGTTCCTCGACAGGGACGCCTGGAAACACCATATATTTT. Its protein is CASSSSTGTPGNTIYF.

CDR3 bases: TGTGCCATCAGTGAGGGGAGCGGGGGGGCTGGGCAAGAGACCCAGTACTTC. Translating it yields CAISEGSGGAGQETQYF. V is TRBV10-3 and J is TRBJ2-5; 10 bases are shared with TRBD2. CDR3 length: 17 residues. The J segment lost 2 bases and the V segment lost 2 bases, leaving 8 bases of the junction unmatched. CDR1 and CDR2 (germline): ENHRY, SYGVKD.

This clone was counted a single time. The chain links TRBV10-3 to TRBJ2-7; D gene unclear. This CDR3 comprises 12 residues. CDR1 is ENHRY and CDR2 is SYGVKD in the germline V gene. Deletions cut 1 base from V and 1 base from J, with 2 bases between. The CDR3 region is CAISELSYEQYF. The CDR3 DNA reads TGTGCCATCAGTGAGTTATCCTACGAGCAGTACTTC.

CDR3 protein: CASSLARAARPYEQYF. The CDR3 DNA follows: TGTGCCAGCAGCTTAGCGAGGGCAGCCAGACCCTACGAGCAGTACTTC. This sequence joins TRBV7-9 and TRBJ2-7; TRBD2 might be the D (5 bases). The CDR3 loop spans 16 amino acids. CDR1 is SEHNR and CDR2 is FQNEAQ in the germline V gene (reference sequence). V was pared by 0 bases and J by 2 bases, with 14 bases between.

This clone was counted only a few times. The chain links TRBV11-2 to TRBJ1-1; possibly TRBD1 for D (6 bases). CDR1 SGHAT and CDR2 FQNNGV come from the germline V gene. CDR3 length: 14 residues. Trimming left V 8 bases short and J 2 bases short, with 15 bases between. The CDR3 is CASLAGTTNTEAFF. The CDR3 coding sequence is TGTGCCAGCCTCGCCGGGACAACTAACACTGAAGCTTTCTTT.

The CDR3 loop is CASSTLGGDANYGYTF. The CDR3 DNA follows: TGTGCCAGTAGTACCCTCGGGGGAGACGCGAACTATGGCTACACCTTC. The chain carries TRBV19 and TRBJ1-2; tentatively, D is TRBD1 (5 bases). The germline V and J ends were trimmed by 4 bases and 2 bases, with 17 bases remaining between them. Germline CDR1 and CDR2: LNHDA and SQIVND (reference sequence). The CDR3 runs to 16 residues. The complete variable domain, with remaining parts taken from reference TRBV19 and TRBJ1-2, reads DGGITQSPKYLFRKEGQNVTLSCEQNLNHDAMYWYRQDPGQGLRLIYYSQIVNDFQKGDIAEGYSVSREKKESFPLTVTSAQKNPTAFYLCASSTLGGDANYGYTFGSGTRLTVV.

J is TRBJ1-1 and V is TRBV19; 9 bases align to TRBD1. V gave up 1 base and J gave up 10 bases; unmatched junction bases: 16. This CDR3 has 17 residues. Germline V lookup: CDR1 LNHDA, CDR2 SQIVND (reference sequence). The CDR3 protein is CASSIVMGQGGARGAFF. As DNA, the CDR3 is TGTGCCAGTAGTATAGTTATGGGACAGGGCGGCGCCCGAGGAGCTTTCTTT.

The CDR3 DNA is TGTGCCAGTAGTACGGGACAGGGCACCTACGAGCAGTACTTC. Translation: CASSTGQGTYEQYF. V is TRBV19 and J is TRBJ2-7, with TRBD1 matching over 9 bases. The CDR3 has 14 residues. Germline V gene data show CDR1 as LNHDA and CDR2 as SQIVND (reference sequence). Losses at the gene ends were 4 bases for V and 2 bases for J; bases not matched to a gene: 3.

The genes are TRBV2 and TRBJ1-1, with 10 bases aligning to TRBD1. This CDR3 is built from 16 residues. The ends lost 7 bases at V and 4 bases at J; junction bases unmatched: 12. CDR1 and CDR2 from the germline V gene are SNHLY and FYNNEI. The chain's CDR3 is CASKRMGQGTSTEAFF. CDR3 DNA sequence: TGTGCCAGCAAAAGGATGGGACAGGGGACGAGCACTGAAGCTTTCTTT.

The CDR3 DNA reads TGTGCCAGCATGACAGGGGGCATCTATAATTCACCCCTCCACTTT. It encodes CASMTGGIYNSPLHF. The V and J genes are TRBV2 and TRBJ1-6, with TRBD1 matching over 10 bases. The CDR3 contains 15 residues. Germline trimming cut 7 bases from V and 3 bases from J; bases unmatched to any gene: 3. Germline loops: CDR1 SNHLY, CDR2 FYNNEI.

This clone has a single count. The rearrangement links TRBV28 to TRBJ2-5; TRBD1 might be the D (6 bases). This CDR3 comprises 15 residues. The germline gives CDR1 MDHEN, CDR2 SYDVKM. The V end was cut by 5 bases, the J end by 0 bases, with 13 bases between. The CDR3 coding sequence is TGTGCCAGCAGTAAGACAGGAAAGTACCAAGAGACCCAGTACTTC. Protein: CASSKTGKYQETQYF.

There are a few counts of this clone. This chain uses TRBV9 with TRBJ1-5, with 9 positions matching TRBD1. Unmatched junction bases numbered 4, after V lost 3 bases and J lost 6 bases. Germline CDR1 SGDLS, CDR2 YYNGEE. CDR3 length equals 14 residues. This CDR3 is CASSEGTGSQPQHF. The CDR3 DNA sequence: TGTGCCAGCAGCGAGGGGACAGGGTCTCAGCCCCAGCATTTT.

The J gene is TRBJ1-3, the V gene TRBV2, with D unclear. The length of the CDR3 is 12 residues. Germline V gives CDR1 SNHLY, CDR2 FYNNEI. Between the trimmed V and J ends, which lost 7 bases and 4 bases, there was a span of 8 bases. This CDR3 reads CASIGGGNTIYF. The CDR3 nucleotides read TGTGCCAGCATCGGCGGGGGAAACACCATATATTTT.

The V and J genes are TRBV2 and TRBJ2-5, with D unresolved. Between the trimmed V and J ends, which lost 5 bases and 0 bases, there was a span of 7 bases. The CDR3 spans 13 residues. The germline gives CDR1 SNHLY, CDR2 FYNNEI. DNA of the CDR3: TGTGCCAGCAGTCGAGAGAACCAAGAGACCCAGTACTTC. It is translated as CASSRENQETQYF.

The chain joins TRBV19 to TRBJ2-3, with D possibly matching TRBD2 (6 bases). The CDR3 sequence is 16 residues long. The V end lost 6 bases, the J end lost 4 bases, and 20 bases lay between the germline ends. Germline CDR1 is LNHDA and CDR2 is SQIVND (reference sequence). The CDR3 sequence: CASRNSRAGPPDTQYF. CDR3 DNA sequence: TGTGCCAGTAGGAACTCCCGGGCGGGGCCCCCAGATACGCAGTATTTT.

The chain carries TRBV9 and TRBJ2-7, with 8 bases that match TRBD1. CDR1 and CDR2 (germline): SGDLS, YYNGEE. This CDR3 contains 15 residues. V shed 2 bases, J shed 4 bases, and the junction held 8 bases outside the gene matches. CDR3 amino acids: CASSVTGQAVYEQYF. The CDR3 DNA reads TGTGCCAGCAGCGTGACGGGACAGGCGGTTTACGAGCAGTACTTC.

The chain links TRBV7-8 to TRBJ2-7; no definite D call. Per germline, CDR1 SGHVS and CDR2 FQNEAQ. With 5 bases removed from V and 4 bases from J, the gap between germline ends came to 9 bases. There are 12 residues in the CDR3. CDR3 DNA sequence: TGTGCCAGCAGCCCTGACTTATACGAGCAGTACTTC. Its translation is CASSPDLYEQYF. Supplemented by reference TRBV7-8 and TRBJ2-7, the full variable domain reads GAGVSQSPRYKVAKRGQDVALRCDPISGHVSLFWYQQALGQGPEFLTYFQNEAQLDKSGLPSDRFFAERPEGSVSTLKIQRTQQEDSAVYLCASSPDLYEQYFGPGTRLTVT.

The J gene is TRBJ1-1, the V gene TRBV27; possible D gene TRBD1, 6 bases. Deletions cut 8 bases from V and 4 bases from J, with 29 bases between. Germline V gene lookup returns CDR1 MNHEY and CDR2 SMNVEV (reference sequence). CDR3 length: 18 amino acids. The CDR3 loop reads CASSKRVAGALFGTEAFF. Written as DNA, the CDR3 is TGTGCCAGCTCAAAACGGGTGGCAGGGGCCCTCTTTGGCACTGAAGCTTTCTTT.